One sample yielded the 20 T cell receptor beta chains listed below, sequenced in a study of technical replicates of blood from a few donors. Using immunoSEQ multiplex PCR, the repertoire was profiled, and TCRdb retains in-frame clones only, with some absent. This table holds about 75,000 clones, around nine tenths found once. Sequenced sample: T cells isolated from PBMCs. These receptors were taken from a human donor in good health.

The chain joins TRBV6-5 to TRBJ2-7, with D maybe TRBD2 (6 bases). The CDR3 totals 15 residues. V was shortened by 2 bases and J by 2 bases, with 13 bases between the two germline ends. CDR1 MNHEY and CDR2 SVGAGI come from the germline V gene. The CDR3, as DNA: TGTGCCAGCAGTTACGGCGGGACTGCTACCTACGAGCAGTACTTC. As protein: CASSYGGTATYEQYF.

This chain links TRBV19 with TRBJ2-7; D is unclear. Deletions cut 5 bases from V and 0 bases from J, with 11 bases between. This CDR3 has 14 residues. Germline values: CDR1 LNHDA, CDR2 SQIVND (reference sequence). CDR3 sequence reads: CASSWSRHSYEQYF. The CDR3 DNA is TGTGCCAGTAGTTGGAGCCGTCACTCCTACGAGCAGTACTTC.

This clone is a singleton in its sample. V usage is TRBV9 and J usage is TRBJ2-3; perhaps TRBD1 as D (5 bases). The CDR3 sequence is 15 residues long. V was pared by 0 bases and J by 4 bases, with 12 bases between. Germline loops: CDR1 SGDLS, CDR2 YYNGEE. CDR3 DNA: TGTGCCAGCAGCGTAGAGGGCAGGGCGGCAGATACGCAGTATTTT. This sequence encodes CASSVEGRAADTQYF.

The J gene is TRBJ1-2, the V gene TRBV6-5; TRBD1 agrees at 9 bases. Losses at the gene ends were 5 bases for V and 8 bases for J; bases not matched to a gene: 6. The germline V gene has CDR1 MNHEY and CDR2 SVGAGI. This CDR3 contains 13 residues. The CDR3 nucleotides read TGTGCCAGCAGTCGTACAGGGGGCCAAGGCTACACCTTC. Amino acid sequence: CASSRTGGQGYTF.

This chain links TRBV5-8 with TRBJ2-1, with TRBD2 matching over 7 bases. The CDR3 sequence is 17 residues long. V lost 0 bases and J lost 3; bases outside the gene matches: 9. CDR1 SGHTS and CDR2 YDEGEE come from the germline V gene. The CDR3 DNA reads TGTGCCAGCAGCTTGGCCCTAGCGGCCCGGAACTACAATGAGCAGTTCTTC. Its translation: CASSLALAARNYNEQFF.

This clone has more than one count but fewer than ten. The chain carries TRBV28 and TRBJ2-7, with D perhaps matching TRBD2 (5 bases). Germline CDR1 MDHEN, CDR2 SYDVKM. The V end was cut by 8 bases, the J end by 2 bases, with 19 bases between. This CDR3 comprises 15 residues. The CDR3 nucleotides are TGTGCCAGCCTAACCCTCGGGGAAGGTACCTACGAGCAGTACTTC. Translation: CASLTLGEGTYEQYF.

The chain uses TRBV28 and TRBJ2-2; unclear D gene. Trimming left V 8 bases short and J 3 bases short, with 7 bases between. The CDR3 is 12 residues long. Germline V gives CDR1 MDHEN, CDR2 SYDVKM. The CDR3 here is CASLLHTGELFF. CDR3 coding DNA: TGTGCCAGCCTACTCCACACCGGGGAGCTGTTTTTT.

This chain joins TRBV29-1 and TRBJ1-1; D is unclear. Deletions cut 3 bases from V and 1 base from J, with 6 bases between. The length of the CDR3 is 12 residues. Germline assignment: CDR1 SQVTM and CDR2 ANQGSEA. CDR3 amino acids: CSVEEGNTEAFF. The CDR3 DNA reads as TGCAGCGTTGAGGAGGGGAACACTGAAGCTTTCTTT. The complete variable domain, with remaining parts taken from reference TRBV29-1 and TRBJ1-1, reads SAVISQKPSRDICQRGTSLTIQCQVDSQVTMMFWYRQQPGQSLTLIATANQGSEATYESGFVIDKFPISRPNLTFSTLTVSNMSPEDSSIYLCSVEEGNTEAFFGQGTRLTVV.

The genes are TRBV6-1 and TRBJ2-1; TRBD1 aligns across 9 bases. This CDR3 comprises 13 residues. CDR1 and CDR2 from the germline V gene are MNHNS and SASEGT. V was pared by 9 bases and J by 7 bases, with 7 bases of the junction left unmatched. The CDR3 DNA sequence: TGTGCCAGTGGCTACAGGGGGCCGAATGAGCAGTTCTTC. Its translation: CASGYRGPNEQFF.

In this sample, this clone turned up once. The rearrangement uses TRBV5-4 and TRBJ1-2; 12 nucleotides align to TRBD1. Losses at the gene ends were 10 bases for V and 7 bases for J; bases not matched to a gene: 5. The CDR3 runs 12 residues. Germline V gene lookup returns CDR1 SGHNT and CDR2 YYREEE (reference sequence). The CDR3 loop reads CAGGTGGSGYTF. The CDR3 nucleotides read TGTGCCGGCGGGACAGGGGGCTCTGGCTACACCTTC.

V usage is TRBV28 and J usage is TRBJ2-1; 7 nucleotides line up with TRBD2. The CDR3 has 15 amino acids. Germline V gene sequence: CDR1 MDHEN, CDR2 SYDVKM. V gave up 5 bases and J gave up 4 bases; unmatched junction bases: 8. The CDR3 region has the DNA TGTGCCAGCAGTCCCCTTCGGGAGGAATACAATGAGCAGTTCTTC. This encodes CASSPLREEYNEQFF.

The V call is TRBV6-5, the J call TRBJ2-1, with 7 bases identical to TRBD2. Germline values: CDR1 MNHEY, CDR2 SVGAGI. The CDR3 length is 16 residues. The ends lost 2 bases at V and 1 base at J; junction bases unmatched: 5. The CDR3 here is CASSYRGRASYNEQFF. The CDR3 DNA reads TGTGCCAGCAGTTACCGGGGGAGGGCATCCTACAATGAGCAGTTCTTC.

This chain links TRBV19 with TRBJ1-5; 7 nucleotides align to TRBD1. The CDR3 extends over 14 amino acids. With V trimmed by 10 bases and J by 9 bases, 15 bases remained unmatched. The germline V gene encodes CDR1 LNHDA and CDR2 SQIVND (reference sequence). The CDR3 loop reads CATSQGLNLWPQHF. The CDR3 bases are TGTGCCACCTCACAGGGGCTGAATCTTTGGCCCCAGCATTTT.

In its sample, this clone was seen a few times. The genes are TRBV7-7 and TRBJ2-1, with 11 positions matching TRBD2. Per the germline V gene, CDR1 is SSHAT and CDR2 is FNYEAQ (reference sequence). The CDR3 is made up of 15 amino acids. Germline trimming cut 5 bases from V and 6 bases from J; bases unmatched to any gene: 6. The CDR3 DNA reads TGTGCCAGCAGCCCCGGGACTAGCGGAGCCAATGAGCAGTTCTTC. As protein: CASSPGTSGANEQFF.

The chain is built from TRBV11-2 and TRBJ2-2; 7 bases match TRBD1. Unmatched junction bases numbered 8, after V lost 5 bases and J lost 5 bases. The CDR3 has 15 residues. Germline CDR1 is SGHAT and CDR2 is FQNNGV. In DNA form, the CDR3 reads TGTGCCAGCAGCCTACAGGGGAGAGGGACCGGGGAGCTGTTTTTT. It translates to CASSLQGRGTGELFF.

The chain carries TRBV5-1 and TRBJ2-7, with 15 bases fitting TRBD2. J was trimmed by 0 bases and V by 2 bases; bases with no gene match: 3. Germline assignment: CDR1 SGHRS and CDR2 YFSETQ. The CDR3 length is 17 residues. CDR3 DNA sequence: TGCGCCAGCAGCTTTGGACTAGCGGGAGGGGTCTCCTACGAGCAGTACTTC. Its translation: CASSFGLAGGVSYEQYF.

The CDR3 sequence is CASSQGRAGFYEQYF. CDR3 DNA: TGCGCCAGCAGCCAAGGCCGCGCGGGGTTCTACGAGCAGTACTTC. The rearrangement joins TRBV4-3 to TRBJ2-7, with D possibly matching TRBD2 (6 bases). Germline CDR1 reads LGHNA; CDR2 reads YSLEER. CDR3 length equals 15 residues. V gave up 1 base and J gave up 3 bases, with 13 bases separating them.

The chain couples TRBV4-2 to TRBJ1-1, with D perhaps matching TRBD1 (5 bases). CDR1 is LGHNA, CDR2 YNFKEQ, per germline. CDR3 size: 16 residues. V lost 4 bases to trimming and J lost 1 base, with 16 bases between them. CDR3 sequence reads: CASSPGLTGANTEAFF. The CDR3, as DNA: TGTGCCAGCAGCCCGGGACTAACCGGGGCGAACACTGAAGCTTTCTTT.

The V gene is TRBV10-3, the J gene TRBJ2-5; 10 positions agree with TRBD2. CDR1 and CDR2 from the germline V gene are ENHRY and SYGVKD. The CDR3 runs to 17 residues. J was trimmed by 4 bases and V by 0 bases; bases with no gene match: 8. This chain's CDR3 is CAISESASGSFSETQYF. CDR3 coding DNA: TGTGCCATCAGTGAGTCGGCTAGCGGGAGTTTTTCAGAGACCCAGTACTTC.

The rearrangement joins TRBV5-1 to TRBJ2-3, with 7 bases aligning to TRBD1. The CDR3 length is 14 residues. Germline-derived CDR1 and CDR2 are SGHRS and YFSETQ. J was trimmed by 3 bases and V by 2 bases; bases with no gene match: 3. CDR3 protein: CASSFTGETDTQYF. DNA of the CDR3: TGCGCCAGCAGCTTTACAGGGGAGACAGATACGCAGTATTTT.